The clone carrying this TCR beta chain was counted a few times. Its antigen remains unidentified. This specimen belongs to a study of blood T cells in healthy people across ages. Findings and caveats of the study: Diversity estimated from one million T cells was considered an underestimate. Per million T cells, TCR beta diversity dropped about linearly as age rose.

Using a J-beta primer mix together with a sample-barcoded 5' primer, a second PCR was run for about 7 to 12 cycles. Every cDNA molecule carried a tag from a template-switch adaptor bearing 12 random nucleotides. One entry per CDR3 protein results from TCRdb running MiXCR on the 5' RACE reads. The sample lists 1.5 million to 2 million distinct CDR3 sequences, around 50% occurring once. The sample providers were healthy Caucasian people from Russia, aged about 6 to 95. V shed 4 bases and J shed 1 base, with 10 bases lying between them. The V gene's germline CDR1 is SGHAT and CDR2 FQDESV (reference sequence). The CDR3 loop spans 14 amino acids.

The V gene is TRBV11-1, the J gene TRBJ2-5; D possibly corresponds to TRBD2 (5 bases). The clonotype comes from a woman in her thirties or forties in good health. The material sequenced was blood. The CDR3 region is CASSSTRAQETQYF. The CDR3 DNA reads as TGTGCCAGCAGCTCAACTAGGGCCCAAGAGACCCAGTACTTC.